These 21 T cell receptor beta chains originate from one sample sequenced in a study of blood T cells in healthy people across ages. The use of a sample-barcoded 5' primer and a J-beta primer mix characterized a second PCR of about 6 to 12 cycles. TCRdb re-derived calls from the 5' RACE reads in MiXCR, one entry per CDR3 protein. This table has 1.5 million to 2 million distinct CDR3 sequences, approximately 28% appearing once. Sample: blood. Every receptor here comes from a woman in her twenties or thirties in good health.

The chain couples TRBV20-1 to TRBJ2-1; TRBD2 is a possible D gene (5 bases). The germline V gene encodes CDR1 DFQATT and CDR2 SNEGSKA (reference sequence). V dropped 0 bases and J dropped 9 bases, with 21 bases sitting between them. The CDR3 sequence is 16 residues long. CDR3 sequence (DNA): TGCAGTGCTAGAGATCCGGGATCTACGCAAAGCGGTGAGCAGTTCTTC. Translated: CSARDPGSTQSGEQFF.

This sequence joins TRBV6-2 or TRBV6-3 and TRBJ1-4; no clear D gene. The V and J ends lost 10 bases and 3 bases respectively, with 21 bases between them. There are 16 residues in the CDR3. CDR1 and CDR2 (germline): MNHEY, SVGEGT. CDR3 region: CANSKTWRMANEKLFF. As DNA, the CDR3 is TGTGCCAACAGCAAGACATGGCGTATGGCTAATGAAAAACTGTTTTTT.

This sequence joins TRBV6-2 or TRBV6-3 and TRBJ2-5; 9 positions match TRBD2. The CDR3 contains 15 residues. The V gene's germline CDR1 is MNHEY and CDR2 SVGEGT. CDR3 amino acids: CATKGPASGTETQYF. The CDR3, as DNA: TGTGCAACCAAGGGGCCGGCTAGCGGGACGGAGACCCAGTACTTC.

The V call is TRBV18, the J call TRBJ2-5; D may match TRBD1 or TRBD2 (5 bases each). CDR1 is KGHSH and CDR2 is LQKENI in the germline V gene. The ends were cut back, 0 bases at V and 4 bases at J, with 9 bases in the middle. This CDR3 spans 14 amino acids. The CDR3 nucleotides are TGTGCCAGCTCACCACCGCCAGGGACAGAGACCCAGTACTTC. Encoded protein: CASSPPPGTETQYF.

CDR3 in DNA: TGTGCCAGCAGACGCTCCGGGACTAGCGGGAGATTTGATACGCAGTATTTT. Translating gives CASRRSGTSGRFDTQYF. This chain joins TRBV5-4 and TRBJ2-3; 14 nucleotides align to TRBD2. Germline V lookup: CDR1 SGHNT, CDR2 YYREEE (reference sequence). V dropped 5 bases and J dropped 6; count of bases not matched to a gene: 11. This CDR3 region has 17 residues.

This clonotype was detected ten times or more. The chain uses TRBV29-1 and TRBJ2-1; D is perhaps TRBD2 (6 bases). The V end lost 4 bases, the J end lost 2 bases, and 12 bases lay between the germline ends. CDR1 and CDR2 from the germline V gene are SQVTM and ANQGSEA. The CDR3 totals 14 residues. The CDR3 sequence: CSVGTGDTYNEQFF. The CDR3 region has the DNA TGCAGCGTTGGAACGGGAGACACCTACAATGAGCAGTTCTTC.

This clonotype was observed many times. This sequence joins TRBV6-5 and TRBJ2-2; 10 bases align to TRBD1. Per the germline V gene, CDR1 is MNHEY and CDR2 is SVGAGI. The CDR3 totals 16 residues. V lost 6 bases, J lost 6 bases, and 10 bases stayed unmatched. CDR3 nucleotides: TGTGCCAGCAGGCAACCGGGACAGGGGTTCTCCGGGGAGCTGTTTTTT. It translates to CASRQPGQGFSGELFF.

The chain recombines TRBV11-2 with TRBJ2-3; no clear D gene. Trimming took 3 bases from V and 6 from J, leaving 10 bases between them. The CDR3 runs to 13 residues. Germline V gene lookup returns CDR1 SGHAT and CDR2 FQNNGV. The CDR3, as DNA: TGTGCCAGCAGCTTTGCATCTTCGGATACGCAGTATTTT. The encoded protein is CASSFASSDTQYF.

This clonotype was picked up one time. The V gene is TRBV29-1, the J gene TRBJ2-3, with 7 bases that match TRBD1. Germline V gene sequence: CDR1 SQVTM, CDR2 ANQGSEA. Losses at the gene ends were 6 bases for V and 5 bases for J; bases not matched to a gene: 5. The CDR3 extends over 12 amino acids. For the CDR3, the DNA is TGCAGCGTGACAGGGTCCGGAGATACGCAGTATTTT. As protein: CSVTGSGDTQYF.

This clonotype was detected ten times or more. The V call is TRBV7-9, the J call TRBJ1-1; 9 bases match TRBD1. Germline V lookup: CDR1 SEHNR, CDR2 FQNEAQ (reference sequence). Losses at the gene ends were 5 bases for V and 7 bases for J; bases not matched to a gene: 14. This CDR3 has 16 amino acids. The DNA of the CDR3 is TGTGCCAGCAGCGCCAGGACAGGGGCGACGGGGGTTGAAGCTTTCTTT. Amino acids: CASSARTGATGVEAFF.

The chain couples TRBV6-6 to TRBJ2-1; 16 nucleotides match TRBD2. The length of the CDR3 is 16 residues. Germline V gene data show CDR1 as MNHNY and CDR2 as SVGAGI (reference sequence). V was pared by 7 bases and J by 10 bases, with 10 bases of the junction left unmatched. CDR3 nucleotide sequence: TGTGCCAGCACCCCGGGACTAGCGGGGGGGCATGGAGAGCAGTTCTTC. The encoded protein is CASTPGLAGGHGEQFF.

Ten or more counts support this clonotype. The chain joins TRBV4-2 to TRBJ2-1; 8 positions match TRBD2. The CDR3 spans 16 residues. V shed 0 bases and J 5 bases; nucleotides not matched to a gene: 6. Germline values: CDR1 LGHNA, CDR2 YNFKEQ. CDR3 sequence (DNA): TGTGCCAGCAGCCAAGAAGGCTTACTAGCGGACAATGAGCAGTTCTTC. This encodes CASSQEGLLADNEQFF.

This clonotype was seen many times. The V gene is TRBV12-3 or TRBV12-4, the J gene TRBJ2-7; D uncertain. The length of the CDR3 is 11 residues. V was cut by 6 bases and J by 3 bases, with 6 bases left in between. CDR3: CASRDFYEQYF. The CDR3 DNA reads as TGTGCCAGCAGAGACTTCTACGAGCAGTACTTC.

On this clonotype itself: A clone one base away is much larger, so this may be a read error. The V call is TRBV5-1, the J call TRBJ2-1, with D possibly TRBD2 on 6 matching bases. There are 15 residues in the CDR3. V was pared by 0 bases and J by 7 bases, with 14 bases between. In germline, CDR1 is SGHRS, CDR2 YFSETQ. DNA for the CDR3: TGCGCCAGCAGCTTGGGCGGGACCAACTTGAATGAGCAGTTCTTC. Translating gives CASSLGGTNLNEQFF. The whole variable domain, filled in from reference TRBV5-1 and TRBJ2-1, reads KAGVTQTPRYLIKTRGQQVTLSCSPISGHRSVSWYQQTPGQGLQFLFEYFSETQRNKGNFPGRFSGRQFSNSRSEMNVSTLELGDSALYLCASSLGGTNLNEQFFGPGTRLTVL.

This clonotype was observed a few times. J is TRBJ2-3 and V is TRBV12-5; D unclear. The CDR3 covers 12 residues. The germline gives CDR1 LGHNT, CDR2 FRNRAP. V shed 7 bases and J shed 6 bases, with 11 bases lying between them. The CDR3 nucleotides read TGTGCTAGTGTCAACTCCCAGGATACGCAGTATTTT. The encoded protein is CASVNSQDTQYF.

This clonotype was recorded at least ten times. V is TRBV7-2 and J is TRBJ2-7; 10 bases are a match to TRBD2. Germline loops: CDR1 SGHTA, CDR2 FQGNSA. Losses at the gene ends were 6 bases for V and 0 bases for J; bases not matched to a gene: 5. The CDR3 is 15 amino acids. The CDR3 is CASSFLAGDSYEQYF. The DNA for the CDR3 is TGTGCCAGCAGTTTTCTAGCGGGGGACTCCTACGAGCAGTACTTC.

In its sample, this clonotype was seen a few times. The V call is TRBV7-9, the J call TRBJ2-7; D perhaps matches TRBD1 (5 bases). The CDR3 totals 14 residues. V was pared by 5 bases and J by 3 bases, with 14 bases between. Germline V lookup: CDR1 SEHNR, CDR2 FQNEAQ (reference sequence). CDR3 DNA: TGTGCCAGCAGCCCTTCTGGGGCTGACTACGAGCAGTACTTC. This codes for CASSPSGADYEQYF.

The chain links TRBV28 to TRBJ2-1, with D uncertain. There are 14 residues in the CDR3. Germline lookup yields CDR1 MDHEN and CDR2 SYDVKM. The V gene lost 7 bases and the J gene lost 0 bases, with 10 bases spanning the gap. The CDR3 is CASTGRSSYNEQFF. The CDR3 nucleotides are TGTGCCAGCACGGGCAGGAGCTCCTACAATGAGCAGTTCTTC. Together with reference TRBV28 and TRBJ2-1, the CDR3 gives the full variable domain: DVKVTQSSRYLVKRTGEKVFLECVQDMDHENMFWYRQDPGLGLRLIYFSYDVKMKEKGDIPEGYSVSREKKERFSLILESASTNQTSMYLCASTGRSSYNEQFFGPGTRLTVL.

This chain uses TRBV29-1 with TRBJ1-1, with D perhaps matching TRBD1 (6 bases). Germline V gives CDR1 SQVTM, CDR2 ANQGSEA. The CDR3 sequence is 15 residues long. The ends were cut back, 6 bases at V and 2 bases at J, with 19 bases in the middle. The CDR3 DNA reads as TGCAGCGTAGGGAACAGGGCGAGCTTCAACACTGAAGCTTTCTTT. Translation: CSVGNRASFNTEAFF.

The chain joins TRBV6-5 to TRBJ2-1; D is unclear. The V end was cut by 6 bases, the J end by 7 bases, with 13 bases between. The CDR3 has 13 amino acids. Germline CDR1 reads MNHEY; CDR2 reads SVGAGI. CDR3 protein: CASSPSGPNEQFF. CDR3 nucleotides: TGTGCCAGCAGCCCTTCGGGTCCGAATGAGCAGTTCTTC.

About this clonotype itself: Since a much larger clone is just one base distant, this may be a read error. The rearrangement links TRBV14 to TRBJ2-7; 8 nucleotides align to TRBD1. Trimming cost V 0 bases and J 3 bases; bases outside gene matches: 10. The CDR3 extends over 17 amino acids. Germline CDR1 reads SGHDN; CDR2 reads FVKESK. The CDR3 here is CASSQDVRTGGRYEQYF. DNA of the CDR3: TGTGCCAGCAGCCAAGATGTGCGAACAGGGGGACGCTACGAGCAGTACTTC.